The TCR beta chain described here comes from a study of graft-versus-host responses after intestinal transplantation (dated by TCRdb to the early 2020s). Notes on the research overall: Recipients received multivisceral, liver-intestinal, or isolated intestinal transplants. Samples from a few later patients were sequenced in-house on an Illumina MiSeq with MiXCR processing rather than by the commercial service. Bulk TCR-beta CDR3 sequencing was used to track graft-versus-host and host-versus-graft alloreactive T cell clones in the graft, circulation and bone marrow after intestinal transplantation. Anti-thymocyte globulin induction was given to all recipients, followed by maintenance tacrolimus and steroids for roughly 3 years. A peak of at least 4% donor T cells among recipient peripheral blood mononuclear cells was the definition used for donor T cell macrochimerism. To identify alloreactive clones, pre-transplant mixed lymphocyte reaction products were sequenced and compared with unstimulated pre-transplant donor and recipient T cells. The cohort enrolled 24 intestinal transplant recipients including one retransplant, and a few patients lacking pretransplant specimens were excluded. What the research found in general, with its limitations: The conclusions were limited by the relatively low number and heterogeneity of the intestinal transplant patients. GvH clones were detected in recipient bone marrow, and some of these GvH clones were observed earlier in ileal mucosa or blood, consistent with an intestinal mucosal origin. Peak levels of circulating GvH clones were associated with declines in HvG clones early after transplant. In the allografts of patients with donor T cell macrochimerism, GvH to HvG T cell clonal ratios were high.

Looking up the germline V gene yields CDR1 SGHDT and CDR2 YYEEEE. V lost 2 bases and J lost 4 bases, and the count of bases not matched to a germline gene is 4. The CDR3 measures 16 amino acids from cysteine to phenylalanine. This entry keeps only the CDR3 DNA: 48 bases, framed from base 1. A remark on this clone: The specificity of this receptor is unknown. Nothing much larger sits one base from this clone, and base qualities are not available.

In the paper's terms, the time point label means: cells obtained before transplantation from donor or recipient. CD3+CD4+ and CD3+CD8+ populations were FACS-sorted from unstimulated pre-transplant donor and recipient cells taken from spleen or lymph nodes. The receptor library was made with the immunoSEQ multiplex PCR assay. For most patients, genomic DNA was isolated with the Qiagen DNeasy Blood and Tissue Kit and shipped frozen to Adaptive Biotechnologies for TCR sequencing. Adaptive Biotechnologies carried out high-throughput TCR-beta CDR3 sequencing of genomic DNA for most patients. Turning to the authors' computational methods: TCR sequencing data for around 19 patients were retrieved from Adaptive's ImmunoSEQ software; three other patients were processed with MiXCR and VDJtools. CD4 versus CD8 sorting errors were corrected by removing sequences found in both subsets at a frequency ratio below 5:1. CDR3 nucleotide sequences shared by donor and recipient were removed because the origin of these sequences could not be assigned. At least 2-fold expansion over unstimulated cells and a minimum CFSE-low frequency of 0.002% (template counts) or 0.001% (read counts) were required for clones to be classified as alloreactive. Clones detected in sequenced pre-transplant spleen, lymph node, or MLR CFSE-low populations of the donor or recipient were defined as mappable. Cumulative frequency of alloreactive clones was calculated as a percentage of all sequences weighted by copy number. Not all clones reach the TCRdb copy of this immuneACCESS table, which keeps in-frame sequences only. Checked studies attribute under half of the gap to unresolved V genes and leave the rest unexplained. V, J and clone size are those of that table, while D and trimming were read from the DNA. This sample is represented by 45,000 to 60,000 clones; around 90% of them were singletons. 2% to 2.5% of the sample rests with the top ten.

Sequencing was performed on unstimulated CD4+ T cells sorted from spleen or lymph node cells, taken before transplant. This receptor was taken from a human donor who was the organ donor for an intestinal transplant. Recombination linked TRBV5-6 to TRBJ2-1; TRBD2 aligns with 12 central bases. The CDR3 corresponds to CASSFWTSGVYNEQFF. The DNA reads as follows: TGTGCCAGCAGCTTCTGGACTAGCGGGGTATACAATGAGCAGTTCTTC.